A single sample gave rise to the 19 T cell receptor beta chains below, sequenced in a study of early T cells in non-severe SARS-CoV-2 infection. TCRdb reprocessed the 5' RACE reads via MiXCR and lists one record per CDR3 protein. The data hold more than 90,000 distinct CDR3 sequences, with approximately 13% observed a single time. Sequencing was performed on whole blood. The receptors derive from an adult who was a healthcare worker with PCR-confirmed SARS-CoV-2 infection or an uninfected control (not recorded which).

The gene calls are TRBV5-1 and TRBJ1-1; no reliable D call. CDR1 is SGHRS and CDR2 is YFSETQ in the germline V gene. Trimming removed 4 bases at V and 1 base at J, with 11 bases between. This CDR3 comprises 14 residues. The CDR3 region is CASSRGRTNTEAFF. CDR3 DNA: TGCGCCAGCAGCAGAGGACGGACGAACACTGAAGCTTTCTTT.

In this sample, this clonotype turned up many times. The rearrangement links TRBV6-5 to TRBJ1-1, with no clear D. The germline V gene encodes CDR1 MNHEY and CDR2 SVGAGI. The CDR3 has 15 residues. V was cut by 6 bases and J by 2 bases, with 16 bases left in between. The CDR3 DNA sequence: TGTGCCAGCAGGGACGGGGATGTTAAAAACACTGAAGCTTTCTTT. This codes for CASRDGDVKNTEAFF.

The V gene is TRBV7-8, the J gene TRBJ2-3, with D possibly matching TRBD1 (5 bases). Trimming pared 0 bases from V and 4 bases from J, leaving 14 bases between. The CDR3 extends over 16 amino acids. From germline, CDR1 is SGHVS and CDR2 FQNEAQ. The CDR3 is CASSLAWGSFADTQYF. CDR3 coding DNA: TGTGCCAGCAGCTTAGCTTGGGGCTCGTTTGCAGATACGCAGTATTTT. Full variable domain (missing parts from reference TRBV7-8 and TRBJ2-3): GAGVSQSPRYKVAKRGQDVALRCDPISGHVSLFWYQQALGQGPEFLTYFQNEAQLDKSGLPSDRFFAERPEGSVSTLKIQRTQQEDSAVYLCASSLAWGSFADTQYFGPGTRLTVL.

In this sample, this clonotype turned up a few times. This chain links TRBV29-1 with TRBJ1-2; possible D gene TRBD1, 6 bases. From germline, CDR1 is SQVTM and CDR2 ANQGSEA. CDR3 length equals 10 residues. V lost 5 bases and J 8 bases, leaving 9 bases between the germline ends. The CDR3 here is CSVTRGGYTF. CDR3 nucleotides: TGCAGCGTTACCAGGGGCGGCTACACCTTC.

This clonotype appeared many times. The rearrangement links TRBV28 to TRBJ2-1; TRBD2 is a possible D gene (8 bases). Germline CDR1 reads MDHEN; CDR2 reads SYDVKM. This CDR3 contains 16 residues. Trimming cost V 8 bases and J 9 bases, with 26 bases left between them. CDR3 amino acids: CASEPREGAVNCEQFF. The CDR3, as DNA: TGTGCCAGCGAACCTCGGGAGGGGGCGGTGAATTGTGAGCAGTTCTTC. Full variable domain (remainder filled in from reference TRBV28 and TRBJ2-1): DVKVTQSSRYLVKRTGEKVFLECVQDMDHENMFWYRQDPGLGLRLIYFSYDVKMKEKGDIPEGYSVSREKKERFSLILESASTNQTSMYLCASEPREGAVNCEQFFGPGTRLTVL.

This clonotype has a handful of counts. This sequence joins TRBV7-2 and TRBJ1-5; D is unclear. Trimming removed 2 bases at V and 8 bases at J, with 10 bases between. The germline V gene has CDR1 SGHTA and CDR2 FQGNSA. The CDR3 runs 13 residues. In nucleotides, the CDR3 is TGTGCCAGCAGCTTAACGAGAGGGAAGCCCCAGCATTTT. This gives the protein CASSLTRGKPQHF.

This clonotype showed up many times. This rearrangement joins TRBV18 to TRBJ2-1; no clear D gene. The CDR3 is 12 residues long. Germline lookup yields CDR1 KGHSH and CDR2 LQKENI. V lost 3 bases, J lost 8 bases, and 8 bases lay in between. The CDR3 DNA sequence: TGTGCCAGCTCACCCATCGGTCATGAGCAGTTCTTC. Amino acids: CASSPIGHEQFF.

This clonotype was seen at least ten times. The chain recombines TRBV10-3 with TRBJ1-2; no definite D call. Trimming shortened V by 0 bases and J by 5 bases, and 4 bases separated the two germline ends. Germline lookup yields CDR1 ENHRY and CDR2 SYGVKD. CDR3 size: 12 residues. CDR3 in DNA: TGTGCCATCAGTGAGTCAGGGTATGGCTACACCTTC. Translation gives CAISESGYGYTF.

The table lists this clonotype with a few counts. The chain carries TRBV5-1 and TRBJ2-1; D gene uncertain. The CDR3 consists of 14 residues. The V gene's germline CDR1 is SGHRS and CDR2 YFSETQ. V was cut by 6 bases and J by 0 bases, with 10 bases left in between. In nucleotides, the CDR3 is TGCGCCAGCACCCAGGATCTCTCCTACAATGAGCAGTTCTTC. Its translation is CASTQDLSYNEQFF.

The gene calls are TRBV20-1 and TRBJ1-2; possibly TRBD1 for D (5 bases). Germline CDR1 DFQATT, CDR2 SNEGSKA (reference sequence). The CDR3 is 15 amino acids. The V end was cut by 5 bases, the J end by 2 bases, with 18 bases between. CDR3 coding DNA: TGCAGTGCTCCGGAGGGACTCCTGCCGAACTATGGCTACACCTTC. Residues: CSAPEGLLPNYGYTF.

In this sample, this clonotype turned up a few times. This chain uses TRBV13 with TRBJ2-5, with 8 positions matching TRBD1. CDR1 is PRHDT, CDR2 FYEKMQ, per germline (reference sequence). J lost 4 bases, V lost 2 bases, and 6 bases had no gene match. This CDR3 spans 15 amino acids. The CDR3 sequence: CASSLWTGRSETQYF. The CDR3 DNA reads TGTGCCAGCAGCTTATGGACAGGGCGGTCAGAGACCCAGTACTTC.

This clonotype was counted a few times. The V gene is TRBV14, the J gene TRBJ2-3; D assignment may be TRBD1 or TRBD2 (5 bases each). Trimming cost V 6 bases and J 2 bases, with 15 bases left between them. This CDR3 comprises 15 residues. Per germline, CDR1 SGHDN and CDR2 FVKESK. CDR3 DNA: TGTGCCAGCAGACCTACTACCGGGGCCACAGATACGCAGTATTTT. This codes for CASRPTTGATDTQYF.

Only a few counts were recorded for this clonotype. This sequence joins TRBV5-1 and TRBJ2-3, with D maybe TRBD2 (5 bases). The CDR3 totals 15 residues. V gave up 0 bases and J gave up 0 bases, with 8 bases separating them. CDR1 SGHRS and CDR2 YFSETQ come from the germline V gene. CDR3: CASSLEAASTDTQYF. The CDR3 region has the DNA TGCGCCAGCAGCTTGGAAGCGGCTAGCACAGATACGCAGTATTTT.

V usage is TRBV28 and J usage is TRBJ1-1, with 7 bases lining up with TRBD1. The V and J ends lost 3 bases and 5 bases, in that order; junction bases with no gene match: 6. Germline CDR1 is MDHEN and CDR2 is SYDVKM. The CDR3 spans 14 residues. DNA for the CDR3: TGTGCCAGCAGTTTTCTCTTACAGGGGACTGAAGCTTTCTTT. Amino acid sequence: CASSFLLQGTEAFF.

In this sample, this clonotype turned up many times. V usage is TRBV6-6 and J usage is TRBJ2-3; the D is unclear. Germline CDR1 and CDR2: MNHNY and SVGAGI (reference sequence). The CDR3 consists of 13 residues. The V end lost 2 bases, the J end lost 0 bases, and 3 bases lay between the germline ends. The CDR3 protein is CASSYVSTDTQYF. The CDR3, as DNA: TGTGCCAGCAGTTACGTTAGCACAGATACGCAGTATTTT.

This clonotype was detected only a few times. This chain links TRBV5-1 with TRBJ2-7; TRBD1 aligns across 8 bases. The CDR3 extends over 17 amino acids. V dropped 3 bases and J dropped 3; count of bases not matched to a gene: 14. From germline, CDR1 is SGHRS and CDR2 YFSETQ. In nucleotides, the CDR3 is TGCGCCAGCAGCTCGACTTACGCCGGGACAGGATACTACGAGCAGTACTTC. Residues: CASSSTYAGTGYYEQYF.

The genes are TRBV6-6 and TRBJ2-2; possibly TRBD1 for D (6 bases). The CDR3 spans 15 residues. Trimming took off 0 bases at V and 1 base at J, with 6 bases between the two ends. Per germline, CDR1 MNHNY and CDR2 SVGAGI (reference sequence). The CDR3 sequence: CASSYSGQNTGELFF. The CDR3 DNA sequence: TGTGCCAGCAGTTACTCGGGACAGAACACCGGGGAGCTGTTTTTT.

V and J are TRBV12-3 or TRBV12-4 and TRBJ2-3; no clear D gene. Deletions cut 1 base from V and 4 bases from J, with 9 bases between. There are 14 residues in the CDR3. CDR3 DNA: TGTGCCAGCAGTTTAGACCGAGTTGCAGATACGCAGTATTTT. Translating it yields CASSLDRVADTQYF.

The V and J genes are TRBV6-2 or TRBV6-3 and TRBJ2-7, with D possibly TRBD1 on 5 matching bases. V shed 8 bases and J shed 3 bases, with 20 bases lying between them. Germline loops: CDR1 MNHEY, CDR2 SVGEGT. CDR3 length: 15 amino acids. CDR3 coding DNA: TGTGCCAGCTGCTTCGACAGTAAAATGGGCTACGAGCAGTACTTC. This sequence encodes CASCFDSKMGYEQYF.